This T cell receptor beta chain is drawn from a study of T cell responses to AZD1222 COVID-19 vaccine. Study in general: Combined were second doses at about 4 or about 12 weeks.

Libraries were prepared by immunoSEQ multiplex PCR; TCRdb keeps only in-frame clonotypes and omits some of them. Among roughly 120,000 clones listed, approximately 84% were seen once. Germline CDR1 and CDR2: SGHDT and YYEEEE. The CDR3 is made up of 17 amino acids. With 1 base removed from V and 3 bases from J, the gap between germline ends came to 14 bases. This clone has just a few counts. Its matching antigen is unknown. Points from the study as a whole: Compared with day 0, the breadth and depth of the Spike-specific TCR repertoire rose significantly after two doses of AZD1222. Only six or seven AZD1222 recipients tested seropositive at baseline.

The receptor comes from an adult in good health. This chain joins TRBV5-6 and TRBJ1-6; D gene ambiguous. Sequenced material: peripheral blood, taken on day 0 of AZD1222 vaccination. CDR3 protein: CASSLSGVGFYNSPLHF. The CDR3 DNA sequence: TGTGCCAGCAGCTTGAGTGGAGTGGGCTTCTATAATTCACCCCTCCACTTT.